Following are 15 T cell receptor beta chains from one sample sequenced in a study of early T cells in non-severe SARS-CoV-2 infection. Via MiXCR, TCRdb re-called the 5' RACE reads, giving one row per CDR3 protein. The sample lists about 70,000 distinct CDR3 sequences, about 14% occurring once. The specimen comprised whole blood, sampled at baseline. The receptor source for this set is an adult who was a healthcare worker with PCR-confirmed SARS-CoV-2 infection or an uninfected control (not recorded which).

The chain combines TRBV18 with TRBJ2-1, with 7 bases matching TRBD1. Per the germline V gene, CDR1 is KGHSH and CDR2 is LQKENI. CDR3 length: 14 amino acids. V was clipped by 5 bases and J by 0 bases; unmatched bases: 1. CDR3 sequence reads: CASSGDSSYNEQFF. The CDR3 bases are TGTGCCAGCTCAGGGGACAGCTCCTACAATGAGCAGTTCTTC.

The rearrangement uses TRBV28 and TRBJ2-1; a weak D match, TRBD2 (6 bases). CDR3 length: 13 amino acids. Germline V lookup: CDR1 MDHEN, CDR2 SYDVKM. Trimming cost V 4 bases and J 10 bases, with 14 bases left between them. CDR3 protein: CASSSPGLSEQFF. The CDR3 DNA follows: TGTGCCAGCAGTTCCCCGGGACTGTCAGAGCAGTTCTTC.

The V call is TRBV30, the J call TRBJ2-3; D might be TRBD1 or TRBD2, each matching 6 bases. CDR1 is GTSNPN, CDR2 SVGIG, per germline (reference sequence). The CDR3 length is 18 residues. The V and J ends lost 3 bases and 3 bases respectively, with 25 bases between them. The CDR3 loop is CAWSRGLVMRGTTDTQYF. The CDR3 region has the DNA TGTGCCTGGAGCCGGGGGCTAGTCATGCGAGGGACGACAGATACGCAGTATTTT.

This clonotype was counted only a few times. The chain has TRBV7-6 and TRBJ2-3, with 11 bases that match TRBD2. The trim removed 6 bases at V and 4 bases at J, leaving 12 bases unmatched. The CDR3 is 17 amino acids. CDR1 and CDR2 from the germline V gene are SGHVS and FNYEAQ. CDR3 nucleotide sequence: TGTGCCAGCAGTTTTAATCTAGCGGGAGGTGTGGCAGATACGCAGTATTTT. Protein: CASSFNLAGGVADTQYF. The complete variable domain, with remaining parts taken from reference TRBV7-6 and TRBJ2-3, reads GAGVSQSPRYKVTKRGQDVALRCDPISGHVSLYWYRQALGQGPEFLTYFNYEAQQDKSGLPNDRFSAERPEGSISTLTIQRTEQRDSAMYRCASSFNLAGGVADTQYFGPGTRLTVL.

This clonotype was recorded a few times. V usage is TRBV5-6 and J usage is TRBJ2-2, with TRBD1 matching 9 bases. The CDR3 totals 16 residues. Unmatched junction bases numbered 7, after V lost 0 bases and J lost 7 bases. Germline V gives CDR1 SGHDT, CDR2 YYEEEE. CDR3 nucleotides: TGTGCCAGCAGCTTGGCAATACAGGGGGCGTTCGGGGAGCTGTTTTTT. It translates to CASSLAIQGAFGELFF.

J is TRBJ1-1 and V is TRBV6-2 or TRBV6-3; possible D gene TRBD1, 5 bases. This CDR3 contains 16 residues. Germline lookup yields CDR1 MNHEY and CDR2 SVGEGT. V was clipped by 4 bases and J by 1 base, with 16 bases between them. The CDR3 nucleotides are TGTGCCAGCAGTTCCTCACTGGGGAGGGGGAACACTGAAGCTTTCTTT. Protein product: CASSSSLGRGNTEAFF.

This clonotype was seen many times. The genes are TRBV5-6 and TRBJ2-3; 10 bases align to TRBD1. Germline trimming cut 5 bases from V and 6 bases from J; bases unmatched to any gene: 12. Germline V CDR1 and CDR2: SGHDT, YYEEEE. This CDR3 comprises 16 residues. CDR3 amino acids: CASRRRDRGFSDTQYF. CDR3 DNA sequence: TGTGCCAGCAGACGCCGGGACAGGGGCTTCTCGGATACGCAGTATTTT.

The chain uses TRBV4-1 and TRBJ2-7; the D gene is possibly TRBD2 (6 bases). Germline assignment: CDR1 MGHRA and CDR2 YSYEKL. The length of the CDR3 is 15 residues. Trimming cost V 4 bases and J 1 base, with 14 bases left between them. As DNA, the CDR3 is TGCGCCAGCAGCCTTCTGCCGGGGGATTCCTACGAGCAGTACTTC. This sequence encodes CASSLLPGDSYEQYF.

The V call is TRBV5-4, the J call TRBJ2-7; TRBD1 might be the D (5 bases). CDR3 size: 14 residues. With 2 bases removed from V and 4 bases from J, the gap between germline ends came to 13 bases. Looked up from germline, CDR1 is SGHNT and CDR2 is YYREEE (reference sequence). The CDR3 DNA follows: TGTGCCAGCAGCTTCAGTCAGGGCGCGTACGAGCAGTACTTC. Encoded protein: CASSFSQGAYEQYF.

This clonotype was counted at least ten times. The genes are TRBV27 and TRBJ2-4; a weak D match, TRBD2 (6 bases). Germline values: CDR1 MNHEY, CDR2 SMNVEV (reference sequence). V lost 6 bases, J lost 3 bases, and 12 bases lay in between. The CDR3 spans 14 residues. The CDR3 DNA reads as TGTGCCAGCAGCCCGGGGGATGACAAAAACATTCAGTACTTC. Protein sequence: CASSPGDDKNIQYF.

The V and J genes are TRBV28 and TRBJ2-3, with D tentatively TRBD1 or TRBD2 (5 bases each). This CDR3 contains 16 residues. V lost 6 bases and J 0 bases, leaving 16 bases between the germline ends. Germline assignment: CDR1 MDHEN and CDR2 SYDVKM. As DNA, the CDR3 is TGTGCCAGCAGGGGGACCGATCATACTAGCACAGATACGCAGTATTTT. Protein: CASRGTDHTSTDTQYF.

In DNA, the CDR3 is TGTGCCAGCAGCTTCACTAGCGGGGGCACAGATACGCAGTATTTT. Its protein is CASSFTSGGTDTQYF. The rearrangement joins TRBV5-4 to TRBJ2-3, with 10 bases that match TRBD2. The V gene's germline CDR1 is SGHNT and CDR2 YYREEE (reference sequence). Trimming cost V 2 bases and J 1 base; bases outside gene matches: 1. The CDR3 consists of 15 residues.

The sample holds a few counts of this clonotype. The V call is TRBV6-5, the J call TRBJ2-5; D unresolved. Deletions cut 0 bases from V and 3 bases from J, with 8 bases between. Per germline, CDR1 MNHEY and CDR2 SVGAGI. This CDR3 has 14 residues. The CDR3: CASSYSGIEETQYF. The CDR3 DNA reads TGTGCCAGCAGTTACTCGGGCATAGAAGAGACCCAGTACTTC.

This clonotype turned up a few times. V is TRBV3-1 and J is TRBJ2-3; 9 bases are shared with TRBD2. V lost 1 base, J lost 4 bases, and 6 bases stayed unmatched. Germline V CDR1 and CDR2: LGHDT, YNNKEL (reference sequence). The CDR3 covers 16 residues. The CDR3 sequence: CASSQVAGGPPDTQYF. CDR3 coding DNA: TGTGCCAGCAGCCAAGTTGCGGGAGGGCCGCCAGATACGCAGTATTTT.

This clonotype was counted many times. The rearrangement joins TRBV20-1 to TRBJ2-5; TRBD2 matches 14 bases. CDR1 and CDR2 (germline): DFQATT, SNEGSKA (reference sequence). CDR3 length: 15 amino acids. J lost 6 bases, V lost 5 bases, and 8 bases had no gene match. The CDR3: CSAGVGTSGGKTQYF. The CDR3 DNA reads TGCAGTGCTGGGGTCGGGACTAGCGGGGGAAAGACCCAGTACTTC.